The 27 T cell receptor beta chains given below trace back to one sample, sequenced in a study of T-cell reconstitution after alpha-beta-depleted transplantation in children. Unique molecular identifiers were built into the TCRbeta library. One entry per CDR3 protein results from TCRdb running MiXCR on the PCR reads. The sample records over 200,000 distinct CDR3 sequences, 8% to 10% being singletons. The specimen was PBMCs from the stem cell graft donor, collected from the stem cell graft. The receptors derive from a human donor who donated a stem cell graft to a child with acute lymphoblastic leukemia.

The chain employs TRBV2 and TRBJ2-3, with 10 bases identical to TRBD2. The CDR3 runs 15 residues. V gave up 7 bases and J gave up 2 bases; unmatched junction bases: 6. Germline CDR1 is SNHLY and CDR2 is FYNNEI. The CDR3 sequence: CASKGAGGSTDTQYF. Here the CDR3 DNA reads TGTGCCAGCAAGGGAGCGGGGGGGTCCACAGATACGCAGTATTTT.

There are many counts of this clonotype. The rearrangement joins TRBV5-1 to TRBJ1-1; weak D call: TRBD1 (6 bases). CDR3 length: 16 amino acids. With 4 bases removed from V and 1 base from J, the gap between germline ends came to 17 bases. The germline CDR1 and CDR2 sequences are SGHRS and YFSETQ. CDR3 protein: CASSLRMGGQNTEAFF. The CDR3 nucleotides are TGCGCCAGCAGCCTTCGGATGGGGGGCCAGAACACTGAAGCTTTCTTT. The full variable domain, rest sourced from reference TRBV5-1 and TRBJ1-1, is KAGVTQTPRYLIKTRGQQVTLSCSPISGHRSVSWYQQTPGQGLQFLFEYFSETQRNKGNFPGRFSGRQFSNSRSEMNVSTLELGDSALYLCASSLRMGGQNTEAFFGQGTRLTVV.

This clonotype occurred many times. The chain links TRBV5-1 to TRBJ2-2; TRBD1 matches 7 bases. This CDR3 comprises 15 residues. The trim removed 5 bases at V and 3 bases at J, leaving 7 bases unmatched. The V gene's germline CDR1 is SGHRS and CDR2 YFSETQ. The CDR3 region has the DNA TGCGCCAGCAGAACAGGGGTCACCCACACCGGGGAGCTGTTTTTT. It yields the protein CASRTGVTHTGELFF.

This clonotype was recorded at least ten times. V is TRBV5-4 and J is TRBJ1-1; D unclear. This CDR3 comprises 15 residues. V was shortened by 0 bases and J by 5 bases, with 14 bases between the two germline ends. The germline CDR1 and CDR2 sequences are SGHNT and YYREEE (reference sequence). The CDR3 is CASSLGAGGGTEAFF. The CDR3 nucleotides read TGTGCCAGCAGCTTGGGGGCAGGAGGAGGGACTGAAGCTTTCTTT.

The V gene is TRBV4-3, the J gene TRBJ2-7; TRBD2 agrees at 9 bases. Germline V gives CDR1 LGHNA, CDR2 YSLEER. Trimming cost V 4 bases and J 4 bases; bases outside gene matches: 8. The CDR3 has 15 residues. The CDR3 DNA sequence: TGCGCCAGCAGCCCGACGGTAGCGGGGGAATACGAGCAGTACTTC. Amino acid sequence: CASSPTVAGEYEQYF.

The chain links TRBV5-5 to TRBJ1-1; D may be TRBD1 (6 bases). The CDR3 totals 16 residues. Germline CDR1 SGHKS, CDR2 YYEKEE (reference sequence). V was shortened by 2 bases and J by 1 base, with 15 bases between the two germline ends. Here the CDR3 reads CASSLVPRGRNTEAFF. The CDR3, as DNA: TGTGCCAGCAGCTTAGTCCCCCGGGGGCGGAACACTGAAGCTTTCTTT.

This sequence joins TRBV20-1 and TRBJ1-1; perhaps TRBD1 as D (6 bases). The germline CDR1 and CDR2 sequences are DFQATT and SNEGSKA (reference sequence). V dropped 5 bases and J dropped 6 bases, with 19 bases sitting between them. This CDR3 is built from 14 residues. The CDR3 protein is CSAFRTGRSAEAFF. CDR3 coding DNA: TGCAGTGCTTTCCGCACAGGGAGAAGTGCTGAAGCTTTCTTT.

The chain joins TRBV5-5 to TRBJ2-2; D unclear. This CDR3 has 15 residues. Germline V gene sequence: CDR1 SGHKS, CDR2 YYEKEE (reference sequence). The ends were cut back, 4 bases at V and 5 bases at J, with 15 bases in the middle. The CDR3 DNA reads TGTGCCAGCAGCCGAAACCTCGTAAGAACCGGGGAGCTGTTTTTT. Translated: CASSRNLVRTGELFF.

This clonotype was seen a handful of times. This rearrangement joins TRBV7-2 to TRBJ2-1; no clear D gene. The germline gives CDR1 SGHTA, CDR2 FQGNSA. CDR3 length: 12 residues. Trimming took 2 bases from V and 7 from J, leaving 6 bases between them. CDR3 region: CASSLRPNEQFF. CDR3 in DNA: TGTGCCAGCAGCTTACGTCCGAATGAGCAGTTCTTC.

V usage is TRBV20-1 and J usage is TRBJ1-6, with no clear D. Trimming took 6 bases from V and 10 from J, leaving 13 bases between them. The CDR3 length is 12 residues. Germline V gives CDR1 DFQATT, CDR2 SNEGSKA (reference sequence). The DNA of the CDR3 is TGCAGTGCCTATACCGGGGAATCACCCCTCCACTTT. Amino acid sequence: CSAYTGESPLHF.

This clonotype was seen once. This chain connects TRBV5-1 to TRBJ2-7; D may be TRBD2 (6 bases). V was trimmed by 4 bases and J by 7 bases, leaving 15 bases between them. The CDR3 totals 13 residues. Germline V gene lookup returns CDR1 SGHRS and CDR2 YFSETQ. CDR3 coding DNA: TGCGCCAGCAGCCCGGAGGGCGCCGGGGAGCAGTACTTC. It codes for CASSPEGAGEQYF.

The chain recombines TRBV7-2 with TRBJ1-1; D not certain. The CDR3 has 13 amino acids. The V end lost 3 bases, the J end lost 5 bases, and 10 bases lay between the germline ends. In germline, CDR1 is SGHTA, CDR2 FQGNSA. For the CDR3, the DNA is TGTGCCAGCAGCTTTGGTGTGGTGACTGAAGCTTTCTTT. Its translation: CASSFGVVTEAFF. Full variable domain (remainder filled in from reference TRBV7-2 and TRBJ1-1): GAGVSQSPSNKVTEKGKDVELRCDPISGHTALYWYRQSLGQGLEFLIYFQGNSAPDKSGLPSDRFSAERTGGSVSTLTIQRTQQEDSAVYLCASSFGVVTEAFFGQGTRLTVV.

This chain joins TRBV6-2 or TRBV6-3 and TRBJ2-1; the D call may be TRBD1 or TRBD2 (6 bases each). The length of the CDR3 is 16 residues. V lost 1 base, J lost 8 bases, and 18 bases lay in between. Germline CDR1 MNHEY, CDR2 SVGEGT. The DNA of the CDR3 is TGTGCCAGCAGTTACTTATTTGAGGGGGGTTACGATGAGCAGTTCTTC. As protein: CASSYLFEGGYDEQFF.

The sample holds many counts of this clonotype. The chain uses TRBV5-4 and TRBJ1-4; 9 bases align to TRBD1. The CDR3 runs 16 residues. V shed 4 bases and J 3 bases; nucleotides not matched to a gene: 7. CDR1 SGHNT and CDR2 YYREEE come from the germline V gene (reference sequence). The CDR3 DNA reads TGTGCCAGCAGCCGCGGACAGGGGTTGTCTAATGAAAAACTGTTTTTT. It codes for CASSRGQGLSNEKLFF.

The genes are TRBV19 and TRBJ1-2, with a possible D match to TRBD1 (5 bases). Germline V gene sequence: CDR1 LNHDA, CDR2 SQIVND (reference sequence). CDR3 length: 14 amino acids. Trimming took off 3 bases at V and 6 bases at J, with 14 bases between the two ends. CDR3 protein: CASSITWDLDGYTF. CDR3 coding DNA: TGTGCCAGTAGTATTACCTGGGACCTTGATGGCTACACCTTC.

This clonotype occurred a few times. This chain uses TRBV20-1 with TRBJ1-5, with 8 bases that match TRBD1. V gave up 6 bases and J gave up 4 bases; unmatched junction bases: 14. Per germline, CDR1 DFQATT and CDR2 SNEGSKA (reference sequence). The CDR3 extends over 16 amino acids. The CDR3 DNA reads TGCAGTGCCAGCAAGACAGGGGCTTTCCGGAATCAGCCCCAGCATTTT. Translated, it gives CSASKTGAFRNQPQHF.

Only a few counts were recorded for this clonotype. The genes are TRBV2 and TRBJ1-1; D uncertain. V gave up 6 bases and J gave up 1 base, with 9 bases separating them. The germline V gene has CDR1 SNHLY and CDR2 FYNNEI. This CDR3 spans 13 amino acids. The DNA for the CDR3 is TGTGCCAGCAGGAAAACCTCGAACACTGAAGCTTTCTTT. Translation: CASRKTSNTEAFF.

The CDR3 bases are TGTGCCAGCAGCCTAGGACTGCCTCGGGAGACCCAGTACTTC. This translates into CASSLGLPRETQYF. The rearrangement uses TRBV9 and TRBJ2-5; D perhaps matches TRBD2 (5 bases). The CDR3 extends over 14 amino acids. Deletions cut 4 bases from V and 5 bases from J, with 15 bases between. Germline values: CDR1 SGDLS, CDR2 YYNGEE.

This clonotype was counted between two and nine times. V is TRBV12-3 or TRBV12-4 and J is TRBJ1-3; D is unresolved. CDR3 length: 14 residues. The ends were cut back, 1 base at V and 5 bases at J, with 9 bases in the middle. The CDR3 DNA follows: TGTGCCAGCAGTTTAGACAGCGGAAGAAACACCATATATTTT. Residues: CASSLDSGRNTIYF.

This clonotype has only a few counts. This CDR3 reads CASSPELHYGYTF. As DNA, the CDR3 is TGCGCCAGCAGCCCAGAACTGCACTATGGCTACACCTTC. The V gene is TRBV4-3, the J gene TRBJ1-2; unclear D gene. V lost 4 bases and J 3 bases, leaving 9 bases between the germline ends. Germline V CDR1 and CDR2: LGHNA, YSLEER. CDR3 size: 13 residues.

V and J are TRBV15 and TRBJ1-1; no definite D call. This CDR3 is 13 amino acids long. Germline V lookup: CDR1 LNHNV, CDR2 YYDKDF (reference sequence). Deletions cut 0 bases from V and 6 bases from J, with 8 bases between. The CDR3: CATSREGSAEAFF. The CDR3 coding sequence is TGTGCCACCAGCAGAGAAGGGTCCGCTGAAGCTTTCTTT.

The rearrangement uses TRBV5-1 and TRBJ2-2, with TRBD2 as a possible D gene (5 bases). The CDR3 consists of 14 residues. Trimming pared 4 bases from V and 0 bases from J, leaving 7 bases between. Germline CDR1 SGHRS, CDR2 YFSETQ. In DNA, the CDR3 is TGCGCCAGCAGCCCAGCGGCGAACACCGGGGAGCTGTTTTTT. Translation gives CASSPAANTGELFF.

The CDR3 protein is CASSQMTGGTNEKLFF. The CDR3 bases are TGTGCCAGCAGCCAGATGACAGGGGGAACTAATGAAAAACTGTTTTTT. This chain joins TRBV5-6 and TRBJ1-4; 9 positions agree with TRBD1. CDR3 length: 16 residues. V gave up 4 bases and J gave up 1 base; unmatched junction bases: 5. The germline V gene encodes CDR1 SGHDT and CDR2 YYEEEE.

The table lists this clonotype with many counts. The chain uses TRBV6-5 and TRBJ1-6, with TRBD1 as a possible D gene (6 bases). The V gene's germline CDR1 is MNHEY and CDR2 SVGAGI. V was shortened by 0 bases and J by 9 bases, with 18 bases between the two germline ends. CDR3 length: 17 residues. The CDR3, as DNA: TGTGCCAGCAGTTACTCGAAAGGGGGAAGTAATCTTTCACCCCTCCACTTT. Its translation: CASSYSKGGSNLSPLHF.

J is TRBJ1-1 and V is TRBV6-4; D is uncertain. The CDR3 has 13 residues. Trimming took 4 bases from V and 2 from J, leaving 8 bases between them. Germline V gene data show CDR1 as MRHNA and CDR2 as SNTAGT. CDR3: CASSARSNTEAFF. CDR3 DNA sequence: TGTGCCAGCAGTGCGAGGTCAAACACTGAAGCTTTCTTT.

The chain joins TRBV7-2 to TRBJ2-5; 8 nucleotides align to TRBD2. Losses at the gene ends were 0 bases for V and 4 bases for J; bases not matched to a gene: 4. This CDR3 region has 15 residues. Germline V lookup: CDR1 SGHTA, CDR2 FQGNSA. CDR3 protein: CASSLAGLASETQYF. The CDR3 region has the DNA TGTGCCAGCAGCTTAGCCGGACTAGCCTCAGAGACCCAGTACTTC. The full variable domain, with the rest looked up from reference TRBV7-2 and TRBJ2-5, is GAGVSQSPSNKVTEKGKDVELRCDPISGHTALYWYRQSLGQGLEFLIYFQGNSAPDKSGLPSDRFSAERTGGSVSTLTIQRTQQEDSAVYLCASSLAGLASETQYFGPGTRLLVL.

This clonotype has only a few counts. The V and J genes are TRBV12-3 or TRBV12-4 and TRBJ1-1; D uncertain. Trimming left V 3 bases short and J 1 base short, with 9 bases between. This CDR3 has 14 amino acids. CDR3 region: CASSFRGQNTEAFF. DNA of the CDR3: TGTGCCAGCAGTTTTCGCGGGCAGAACACTGAAGCTTTCTTT.